Listed here are 26 T cell receptor beta chains from one sample, sequenced in a study of T cell repertoires in aging, cancer and after chemotherapy. TCR beta rearrangements were amplified from peripheral blood genomic DNA. TRB rearrangements spanning V, D and J were amplified using mixed TRB-A/B primers. MiXCR was run by TCRdb on the multiplex PCR reads, yielding one entry per CDR3 protein. The sample has about a thousand distinct CDR3 sequences, approximately 29% seen once. Specimen: blood. Receptors originate from a human donor with a solid tumor.

This clonotype is medium-sized (0.01 to 0.1%). This chain links TRBV18 with TRBJ2-5; D not certain. The CDR3 has 15 residues. The V and J ends lost 3 bases and 4 bases respectively, with 15 bases between them. Germline V gives CDR1 KGHSH, CDR2 LQKENI. In nucleotides, the CDR3 is TGTGCCAGCTCACCCCTCCCAGTTCGAGGAGAGACCCAGTACTTC. Its translation: CASSPLPVRGETQYF.

This clonotype was seen a single time. V and J are TRBV27 and TRBJ2-7, with 10 bases that match TRBD1. Germline values: CDR1 MNHEY, CDR2 SMNVEV (reference sequence). Trimming removed 0 bases from V and 2 bases from J; junction bases left unmatched: 1. The CDR3 spans 15 residues. The CDR3 loop reads CASSLSTGGPYEQYF. In nucleotides, the CDR3 is TGTGCCAGCAGTTTATCGACAGGGGGCCCCTACGAGCAGTACTTC.

Relative to its sample, this clonotype is medium-sized. V gene TRBV20-1 combines with J gene TRBJ2-2; 8 bases align to TRBD2. CDR1 and CDR2 from the germline V gene are DFQATT and SNEGSKA (reference sequence). The CDR3 totals 15 residues. Losses at the gene ends were 0 bases for V and 3 bases for J; bases not matched to a gene: 3. CDR3 DNA sequence: TGCAGTGCTAGAGATCTAGCGGGCGACACCGGGGAGCTGTTTTTT. Encoded protein: CSARDLAGDTGELFF.

This clonotype was counted between two and nine times. V usage is TRBV5-6 and J usage is TRBJ2-3, with no clear D. This CDR3 is 14 amino acids long. The germline V gene encodes CDR1 SGHDT and CDR2 YYEEEE. V lost 1 base, J lost 4 bases, and 10 bases lay in between. The CDR3 is CASSLWYRADTQYF. The CDR3 region has the DNA TGTGCCAGCAGCTTGTGGTATAGGGCAGATACGCAGTATTTT.

This clonotype occurred a few times. V gene TRBV4-1 combines with J gene TRBJ1-4; D uncertain. This CDR3 has 15 amino acids. The germline gives CDR1 MGHRA, CDR2 YSYEKL. V shed 5 bases and J shed 0 bases, with 10 bases lying between them. The DNA of the CDR3 is TGCGCCAGCAGCTTTCGGACTTCAACTAATGAAAAACTGTTTTTT. Translating gives CASSFRTSTNEKLFF.

In this sample, this clonotype is large. The chain employs TRBV12-3 or TRBV12-4 and TRBJ1-5, with 8 positions matching TRBD1. This CDR3 region has 16 residues. After removal of 6 bases from V and 0 bases from J, the junction contained 7 bases not matched to a gene. CDR3 nucleotide sequence: TGTGCCAGCAGCCTACAGGGGGTCGATAGCAATCAGCCCCAGCATTTT. Amino acid sequence: CASSLQGVDSNQPQHF.

This clonotype is deemed large. The chain links TRBV7-9 to TRBJ2-3, with D possibly TRBD1 on 6 matching bases. Germline V lookup: CDR1 SEHNR, CDR2 FQNEAQ (reference sequence). V was trimmed by 2 bases and J by 4 bases, leaving 13 bases between them. The CDR3 runs to 15 residues. The chain's CDR3 is CASSLQGSGPDTQYF. The CDR3 DNA follows: TGTGCCAGCAGCTTACAGGGGTCAGGCCCAGATACGCAGTATTTT.

This clonotype counts as large. The J gene is TRBJ2-1, the V gene TRBV24-1; D perhaps matches TRBD1 (5 bases). V was pared by 3 bases and J by 6 bases, with 11 bases between. The CDR3 is 14 residues long. CDR1 and CDR2 from the germline V gene are KGHDR and SFDVKD. Here the CDR3 reads CATSDPRVGNEQFF. The CDR3 coding sequence is TGTGCCACCAGTGATCCCAGGGTTGGCAATGAGCAGTTCTTC.

This clonotype is labeled as medium-sized. The chain combines TRBV27 with TRBJ2-2; TRBD2 aligns across 7 bases. The germline V gene encodes CDR1 MNHEY and CDR2 SMNVEV (reference sequence). This CDR3 has 14 amino acids. V dropped 6 bases and J dropped 5; count of bases not matched to a gene: 6. The CDR3, as DNA: TGTGCCAGCAGCCCTATGGGGGGGACCGGGGAGCTGTTTTTT. It encodes CASSPMGGTGELFF.

The chain couples TRBV6-1 to TRBJ1-6, with TRBD1 as a possible D gene (6 bases). The CDR3 covers 18 residues. The germline V gene has CDR1 MNHNS and CDR2 SASEGT. V was shortened by 5 bases and J by 0 bases, with 17 bases between the two germline ends. The CDR3 DNA follows: TGTGCCAGCAGTTACTCGGTAGGGGGGAGCTCCTATAATTCACCCCTCCACTTT. Amino acids: CASSYSVGGSSYNSPLHF.

In its sample, this clonotype was seen once. The rearrangement uses TRBV14 and TRBJ2-5, with TRBD1 matching 8 bases. Germline CDR1 and CDR2: SGHDN and FVKESK. Trimming removed 5 bases from V and 5 bases from J; junction bases left unmatched: 16. The CDR3 sequence is 17 residues long. The DNA of the CDR3 is TGTGCCAGCAGCTCTCTCGCCCCGACAGGGGATTTTGAGACCCAGTACTTC. This gives the protein CASSSLAPTGDFETQYF. Based on the CDR3 plus reference TRBV14 and TRBJ2-5, the full variable domain is EAGVTQFPSHSVIEKGQTVTLRCDPISGHDNLYWYRRVMGKEIKFLLHFVKESKQDESGMPNNRFLAERTGGTYSTLKVQPAELEDSGVYFCASSSLAPTGDFETQYFGPGTRLLVL.

This clonotype is judged large. The chain employs TRBV5-4 and TRBJ2-5, with TRBD2 as a possible D gene (5 bases). Trimming cost V 0 bases and J 1 base, with 7 bases left between them. Germline V gives CDR1 SGHNT, CDR2 YYREEE (reference sequence). CDR3 size: 14 residues. CDR3 sequence (DNA): TGTGCCAGCAGCTTGGCCGGGATCCAAGAGACCCAGTACTTC. This translates into CASSLAGIQETQYF.

This clonotype is categorized as medium-sized. The chain recombines TRBV5-1 with TRBJ1-2, with D possibly matching TRBD1 (6 bases). Deletions cut 4 bases from V and 3 bases from J, with 16 bases between. Germline V gives CDR1 SGHRS, CDR2 YFSETQ. The CDR3 has 15 amino acids. The CDR3 spells CASSVKQGGDYGYTF. Written as DNA, the CDR3 is TGCGCCAGCAGCGTAAAACAGGGTGGAGACTATGGCTACACCTTC. The whole variable domain, remainder taken from reference TRBV5-1 and TRBJ1-2, is KAGVTQTPRYLIKTRGQQVTLSCSPISGHRSVSWYQQTPGQGLQFLFEYFSETQRNKGNFPGRFSGRQFSNSRSEMNVSTLELGDSALYLCASSVKQGGDYGYTFGSGTRLTVV.

Only a few counts were recorded for this clonotype. V gene TRBV7-9 combines with J gene TRBJ2-3; 7 bases line up with TRBD1. This CDR3 has 16 residues. The J segment lost 2 bases and the V segment lost 5 bases, leaving 10 bases of the junction unmatched. In germline, CDR1 is SEHNR, CDR2 FQNEAQ (reference sequence). CDR3 sequence reads: CASSLYRDSNTDTQYF. CDR3 nucleotide sequence: TGTGCCAGCAGCCTCTACCGGGACAGCAACACAGATACGCAGTATTTT.

Only a few counts were recorded for this clonotype. The chain has TRBV2 and TRBJ1-6; D unresolved. V was clipped by 6 bases and J by 1 base, with 7 bases between them. CDR1 and CDR2 (germline): SNHLY, FYNNEI. The CDR3 extends over 14 amino acids. The CDR3 DNA follows: TGTGCCAGCAGGGAGGGTTCCTATAATTCACCCCTCCACTTT. It translates to CASREGSYNSPLHF.

This clonotype counts as medium-sized. The chain links TRBV12-3 or TRBV12-4 to TRBJ2-7, with 9 bases lining up with TRBD2. V gave up 7 bases and J gave up 5 bases; unmatched junction bases: 6. There are 13 residues in the CDR3. CDR3 protein: CASKPGTSNEQYF. Written as DNA, the CDR3 is TGTGCCAGCAAACCAGGGACTAGCAACGAGCAGTACTTC.

The chain has TRBV2 and TRBJ2-7; D call uncertain. V lost 6 bases, J lost 3 bases, and 6 bases lay in between. Germline V gene data show CDR1 as SNHLY and CDR2 as FYNNEI. The CDR3 length is 11 residues. The CDR3 protein is CASSQSYEQYF. The CDR3 coding sequence is TGTGCCAGCAGCCAGAGCTACGAGCAGTACTTC.

This clonotype is termed medium-sized. The rearrangement links TRBV20-1 to TRBJ2-7, with D unresolved. The CDR3 consists of 14 residues. V was cut by 1 base and J by 5 bases, with 15 bases left in between. Looked up from germline, CDR1 is DFQATT and CDR2 is SNEGSKA (reference sequence). The CDR3 is CSARGRMFGHEQYF. The CDR3 region has the DNA TGCAGTGCTAGAGGGCGGATGTTCGGTCACGAGCAGTACTTC.

This clonotype is judged medium-sized. The chain carries TRBV20-1 and TRBJ2-7; TRBD2 agrees at 8 bases. J lost 4 bases, V lost 6 bases, and 11 bases had no gene match. Germline CDR1 and CDR2: DFQATT and SNEGSKA (reference sequence). The CDR3 runs to 14 residues. The CDR3 loop is CSAQRGSGIYEQYF. For the CDR3, the DNA is TGCAGTGCCCAACGGGGTAGCGGGATTTACGAGCAGTACTTC.

Turning to this clonotype: This may arise from a read error, as a much more abundant clone is one base away. The chain couples TRBV5-1 to TRBJ1-6; D perhaps matches TRBD1 (5 bases). The CDR3 extends over 17 amino acids. The germline V gene encodes CDR1 SGHRS and CDR2 YFSETQ. The CDR3: CASSLESQGLGNLPLHF. For the CDR3, the DNA is TGCGCCAGCAGCTTGGAATCGCAGGGTTTGGGAAATTTACCCCTCCACTTT.

By share, this clonotype ranks as medium-sized. The chain couples TRBV10-3 to TRBJ1-5, with D tentatively TRBD1 (6 bases). The CDR3 is made up of 14 amino acids. Between the trimmed V and J ends, which lost 10 bases and 1 base, there was a span of 14 bases. From germline, CDR1 is ENHRY and CDR2 SYGVKD. The CDR3 nucleotides are TGTGCCACCTCCTCAGGGGACAGCAATCAGCCCCAGCATTTT. This sequence encodes CATSSGDSNQPQHF.

A word on this clonotype: Because it lacks the conserved phenylalanine or tryptophan at the end, this CDR3 is likely a read error. This rearrangement joins TRBV4-1 to TRBJ2-3; D is possibly TRBD1 or TRBD2 (6 bases each). The CDR3 covers 20 residues. Germline lookup yields CDR1 MGHRA and CDR2 YSYEKL. The germline V and J ends were trimmed by 1 base and 4 bases, with 27 bases remaining between them. CDR3 nucleotides: TGCGCCAGCAGCCAAGCTTCTAGCGTGGGGGCATATTGGTCCCCAGATACGCAGTATTCT. Protein product: CASSQASSVGAYWSPDTQYS.

This clonotype has more than one count but fewer than ten. The genes are TRBV6-6 and TRBJ1-1; maybe TRBD1 (6 bases). CDR3 length equals 9 residues. Looked up from germline, CDR1 is MNHNY and CDR2 is SVGAGI (reference sequence). The germline V and J ends were trimmed by 11 bases and 11 bases, with 12 bases remaining between them. Written as DNA, the CDR3 is TGTGCCGCACAGGGAGAGGCTTTCTTT. Translation gives CAAQGEAFF.

The gene calls are TRBV27 and TRBJ2-5; TRBD2 might be the D (6 bases). CDR1 is MNHEY and CDR2 is SMNVEV in the germline V gene (reference sequence). The CDR3 sequence is 16 residues long. V gave up 5 bases and J gave up 5 bases, with 21 bases separating them. The CDR3 sequence: CASSPRRGAGWETQYF. The DNA of the CDR3 is TGTGCCAGCAGTCCCAGACGCGGGGCGGGATGGGAGACCCAGTACTTC.

Judged by abundance, this clonotype is medium-sized. This chain joins TRBV20-1 and TRBJ2-2; TRBD2 aligns across 13 bases. This CDR3 comprises 20 residues. Per germline, CDR1 DFQATT and CDR2 SNEGSKA (reference sequence). V was clipped by 6 bases and J by 3 bases; unmatched bases: 19. CDR3 sequence reads: CSAHPLTSGRPRGHTGELFF. The DNA of the CDR3 is TGCAGTGCCCATCCCCTGACTAGCGGGAGGCCCCGAGGTCACACCGGGGAGCTGTTTTTT.

This clonotype is medium-sized by share. The chain combines TRBV15 with TRBJ1-1; D unresolved. CDR1 is LNHNV, CDR2 YYDKDF, per germline (reference sequence). The ends were cut back, 3 bases at V and 4 bases at J, with 18 bases in the middle. This CDR3 comprises 16 residues. The CDR3 reads CATSSETALGRTEAFF. The CDR3 nucleotides read TGTGCCACCAGCAGTGAGACTGCTCTAGGGCGCACTGAAGCTTTCTTT.